The text below deals with one TCR beta chain. Its antigen is not known. Sequencing was performed with immunoSEQ multiplex PCR; in TCRdb, only in-frame clones are kept and a portion is missing. The table shows 98,000 or so clones, with less than 95% occurring only once. This sample is drawn from a study of OX40 agonist ivuxolimab in advanced cancers. Study-wide context: At 82.7% male, the cohort had a mean age of around 56 years, ranging from roughly 23 to 80. Three patients responded partially, comprising one with hepatocellular carcinoma and two with cutaneous melanoma. Study-wide results and limits: Blood T cells, both CD4+ and CD8+, expanded clonally by week 6 at 0.1 to 3.0 mg/kg. Among the least clonally expanded were partial responders at 0.1-3.0 mg/kg.

V dropped 7 bases and J dropped 4; count of bases not matched to a gene: 11. This CDR3 region has 15 residues. Germline assignment: CDR1 MDHEN and CDR2 SYDVKM. Sequenced material: CD4+ or CD8+ T cells sorted from blood, taken in a trial of the OX40 agonist ivuxolimab. The sequence was collected from an adult with an advanced solid tumor such as melanoma, head and neck, liver or kidney cancer. This chain uses TRBV28 with TRBJ1-2; 8 positions match TRBD1. CDR3 coding DNA: TGTGCCAGCACTTTGGACAGGGTTTTGCTCTATGGCTACACCTTC. Protein: CASTLDRVLLYGYTF.